This T cell receptor beta chain emerged from a study of blood T cell repertoires in COVID-19. Per the germline V gene, CDR1 is SGHTA and CDR2 is FQGNSA. The CDR3 runs to 16 residues. With 5 bases clipped from V and 1 base from J, the junction kept 5 bases outside the gene matches. For recovered donors of Cohort 3, there were two negative PCRs, clearance, or symptom resolution. The repertoire was sequenced with immunoSEQ multiplex PCR; TCRdb's copy has only in-frame clones and lacks some. The profile covers roughly 160,000 clones, with 80% appearing a single time and less than 4% taken by the ten largest.

Sequenced material: PBMCs or T cells enriched from blood (not recorded which). This clonotype was obtained from a woman aged 60-70 years who had recovered from COVID-19. The chain links TRBV7-2 to TRBJ1-5, with TRBD1 matching 10 bases. DNA of the CDR3: TGTGCCAGCAGCCCCCCGACAGGGGGCAGCAATCAGCCCCAGCATTTT. Protein product: CASSPPTGGSNQPQHF.